The 15 T cell receptor beta chains below were found in one sample sequenced in a study of blood T cell repertoires in COVID-19. Assay: immunoSEQ multiplex PCR; the TCRdb copy retains only in-frame clones and omits some. The sample has 100,000 to 150,000 clones, about 79% seen once. Material: peripheral blood. The receptor source for this set is a woman between 70 and 85 years old with acute or convalescent COVID-19.

The chain employs TRBV2 and TRBJ2-5; D not resolved. Trimming left V 4 bases short and J 5 bases short, with 5 bases between. This CDR3 is built from 11 residues. Germline V gene lookup returns CDR1 SNHLY and CDR2 FYNNEI. The CDR3 region is CASSVSETQYF. DNA of the CDR3: TGTGCCAGCAGTGTTTCGGAGACCCAGTACTTC.

This chain connects TRBV6-5 to TRBJ1-2; 10 bases are shared with TRBD1. The trim removed 7 bases at V and 6 bases at J, leaving 8 bases unmatched. The germline gives CDR1 MNHEY, CDR2 SVGAGI. CDR3 length: 14 residues. The chain's CDR3 is CASTSVGQGDGYTF. The DNA of the CDR3 is TGTGCCAGCACCTCTGTTGGACAGGGGGATGGCTACACCTTC.

This clone was detected only a few times. The rearrangement joins TRBV18 to TRBJ1-4; a weak D match, TRBD1 (5 bases). The CDR3 has 16 amino acids. Trimming took off 4 bases at V and 3 bases at J, with 15 bases between the two ends. Germline CDR1 KGHSH, CDR2 LQKENI. The DNA for the CDR3 is TGTGCCAGCTCACAGGCGGTGACAGCTTCTAATGAAAAACTGTTTTTT. Protein sequence: CASSQAVTASNEKLFF. The full variable domain, in which reference TRBV18 and TRBJ1-4 provide the parts outside the CDR3, is NAGVMQNPRHLVRRRGQEARLRCSPMKGHSHVYWYRQLPEEGLKFMVYLQKENIIDESGMPKERFSAEFPKEGPSILRIQQVVRGDSAAYFCASSQAVTASNEKLFFGSGTQLSVL.

V and J are TRBV5-1 and TRBJ2-5; TRBD1 matches 9 bases. With 4 bases clipped from V and 2 bases from J, the junction kept 3 bases outside the gene matches. The CDR3 contains 14 residues. CDR1 and CDR2 from the germline V gene are SGHRS and YFSETQ. The CDR3 coding sequence is TGCGCCAGCAGCCCGGGGACAGGGCAAGAGACCCAGTACTTC. Protein: CASSPGTGQETQYF.

The rearrangement uses TRBV7-2 and TRBJ1-2; D gene uncertain. Germline CDR1 is SGHTA and CDR2 is FQGNSA. Trimming pared 2 bases from V and 6 bases from J, leaving 13 bases between. This CDR3 contains 14 residues. The CDR3 loop reads CASSLSKGGNGYTF. CDR3 sequence (DNA): TGTGCCAGCAGCTTATCCAAGGGAGGAAATGGCTACACCTTC. Full variable domain (outside the CDR3, taken from reference TRBV7-2 and TRBJ1-2): GAGVSQSPSNKVTEKGKDVELRCDPISGHTALYWYRQSLGQGLEFLIYFQGNSAPDKSGLPSDRFSAERTGGSVSTLTIQRTQQEDSAVYLCASSLSKGGNGYTFGSGTRLTVV.

V gene TRBV5-4 combines with J gene TRBJ2-7; 7 nucleotides match TRBD1. Trimming at V came to 3 bases and at J to 3 bases, leaving 9 bases not matched to a gene. CDR3 length: 15 residues. Germline V CDR1 and CDR2: SGHNT, YYREEE (reference sequence). The CDR3 loop is CASSSRQGHVYEQYF. For the CDR3, the DNA is TGTGCCAGCAGCTCGAGACAGGGCCATGTCTACGAGCAGTACTTC.

This clone was recorded a few times. The rearrangement links TRBV9 to TRBJ1-1; D remains ambiguous. The V end lost 0 bases, the J end lost 1 base, and 13 bases lay between the germline ends. The germline CDR1 and CDR2 sequences are SGDLS and YYNGEE. The CDR3 extends over 16 amino acids. Here the CDR3 reads CASSVGLTGGNTEAFF. The CDR3 coding sequence is TGTGCCAGCAGCGTAGGCTTGACGGGAGGGAACACTGAAGCTTTCTTT.

The chain has TRBV11-2 and TRBJ2-3, with TRBD2 matching 8 bases. There are 16 residues in the CDR3. Trimming took 1 base from V and 2 from J; bases not matched to a gene: 5. Per germline, CDR1 SGHAT and CDR2 FQNNGV. This chain's CDR3 is CASSLVGAGVTDTQYF. The CDR3 bases are TGTGCCAGCAGCTTAGTGGGAGCGGGAGTCACAGATACGCAGTATTTT.

This clone was counted a few times. The chain employs TRBV11-2 and TRBJ1-3; the D is unclear. Trimming took off 2 bases at V and 1 base at J, with 9 bases between the two ends. Per germline, CDR1 SGHAT and CDR2 FQNNGV. The CDR3 contains 15 residues. CDR3 protein: CASSLNLISGNTIYF. The CDR3, as DNA: TGTGCCAGCAGCTTAAATCTTATTTCTGGAAACACCATATATTTT.

For the CDR3, the DNA is TGTGCCAGCAGCCCATGGGACAGGGCGAACACTGAAGCTTTCTTT. This codes for CASSPWDRANTEAFF. The chain is built from TRBV7-6 and TRBJ1-1, with 9 bases aligning to TRBD1. The CDR3 runs to 15 residues. V was clipped by 5 bases and J by 1 base; unmatched bases: 5. CDR1 SGHVS and CDR2 FNYEAQ come from the germline V gene.

This sequence joins TRBV5-5 and TRBJ2-7; TRBD1 matches at 7 bases. V was pared by 0 bases and J by 8 bases, with 5 bases of the junction left unmatched. There are 13 residues in the CDR3. Per the germline V gene, CDR1 is SGHKS and CDR2 is YYEKEE (reference sequence). The CDR3 sequence: CASSLEQGTKQYV. The CDR3 DNA is TGTGCCAGCAGCTTGGAACAGGGGACGAAGCAGTACGTC.

The chain uses TRBV4-3 and TRBJ2-2; 9 bases map to TRBD1. After removal of 2 bases from V and 5 bases from J, the junction contained 6 bases not matched to a gene. CDR3 size: 16 residues. The germline V gene has CDR1 LGHNA and CDR2 YSLEER. In DNA, the CDR3 is TGCGCCAGCAGCCAAACCGGGACAGGGTCGACCGGGGAGCTGTTTTTT. Amino acid sequence: CASSQTGTGSTGELFF.

The chain uses TRBV30 and TRBJ1-5, with 8 nucleotides matching TRBD1. With V trimmed by 4 bases and J by 2 bases, 4 bases remained unmatched. Germline V gene data show CDR1 as GTSNPN and CDR2 as SVGIG (reference sequence). The CDR3 consists of 14 residues. CDR3 residues: CAWTPGQGNQPQHF. The CDR3 nucleotides read TGTGCCTGGACTCCGGGACAGGGCAATCAGCCCCAGCATTTT.

The chain joins TRBV11-2 to TRBJ2-3; TRBD1 matches 11 bases. The CDR3 spans 18 residues. In germline, CDR1 is SGHAT, CDR2 FQNNGV. With 8 bases clipped from V and 0 bases from J, the junction kept 13 bases outside the gene matches. CDR3 residues: CASSNRDRGSSSTDTQYF. For the CDR3, the DNA is TGTGCCAGCTCAAACCGGGACAGGGGGTCTTCTAGCACAGATACGCAGTATTTT. Based on the CDR3 plus reference TRBV11-2 and TRBJ2-3, the full variable domain is EAGVAQSPRYKIIEKRQSVAFWCNPISGHATLYWYQQILGQGPKLLIQFQNNGVVDDSQLPKDRFSAERLKGVDSTLKIQPAKLEDSAVYLCASSNRDRGSSSTDTQYFGPGTRLTVL.

The chain has TRBV5-1 and TRBJ1-2, with D possibly TRBD1 on 5 matching bases. The V gene's germline CDR1 is SGHRS and CDR2 YFSETQ. V was shortened by 2 bases and J by 4 bases, with 18 bases between the two germline ends. CDR3 size: 16 residues. CDR3 DNA: TGCGCCAGCAGCTTTACTACAGGAACAGATGTCTATGGCTACACCTTC. It encodes CASSFTTGTDVYGYTF.